One sample yielded the 29 T cell receptor beta chains listed below, sequenced in a study of cytomegalovirus exposure and HLA in healthy donors. The PCR had 60 Vbeta and 13 Jbeta primers. Assay used: immunoSEQ multiplex PCR; TCRdb lists only in-frame clones, some missing. The table has about 120,000 clones, 15% to 20% seen once. Sequences were obtained from PBMCs. The receptors here all came from a female donor in good health and CMV-seropositive.

The chain recombines TRBV30 with TRBJ2-7; 8 bases line up with TRBD2. The junction had 8 bases not matched to a gene; V was cut back by 3 bases and J by 1 base. This CDR3 is 15 amino acids long. Germline V gene lookup returns CDR1 GTSNPN and CDR2 SVGIG (reference sequence). The CDR3 nucleotides are TGTGCCTGGAGGTTAGCGGGGATGAAATCCTACGAGCAGTACTTC. Residues: CAWRLAGMKSYEQYF.

The chain links TRBV5-1 to TRBJ2-1, with 9 bases matching TRBD1. CDR3 length: 17 amino acids. Germline V gene sequence: CDR1 SGHRS, CDR2 YFSETQ. Trimming at V came to 4 bases and at J to 4 bases, leaving 12 bases not matched to a gene. The CDR3 bases are TGCGCCAGCAGCAGGGACAGGGAAAAATTGGGGTACAATGAGCAGTTCTTC. It yields the protein CASSRDREKLGYNEQFF.

The V gene is TRBV28, the J gene TRBJ1-2; TRBD1 matches at 9 bases. V shed 3 bases and J 7 bases; nucleotides not matched to a gene: 3. Germline V gene sequence: CDR1 MDHEN, CDR2 SYDVKM. The CDR3 covers 13 residues. Here the CDR3 reads CASSFSDRGGYTF. CDR3 DNA: TGTGCCAGCAGTTTCTCGGACAGGGGTGGCTACACCTTC.

This chain connects TRBV5-1 to TRBJ2-7; D is possibly TRBD1 (6 bases). The CDR3 has 13 amino acids. The germline V gene has CDR1 SGHRS and CDR2 YFSETQ. V gave up 4 bases and J gave up 3 bases, with 11 bases separating them. The CDR3 protein is CASSPSQGYEQYF. As DNA, the CDR3 is TGCGCCAGCAGCCCTTCACAGGGCTACGAGCAGTACTTC.

This clone has a handful of counts. The rearrangement joins TRBV9 to TRBJ2-1; TRBD2 matches 12 bases. The CDR3 is 17 amino acids. Trimming at V came to 2 bases and at J to 8 bases, leaving 11 bases not matched to a gene. Germline values: CDR1 SGDLS, CDR2 YYNGEE. This chain's CDR3 is CASSVLPLAGGPDEQFF. The CDR3 DNA is TGTGCCAGCAGCGTCCTCCCACTAGCGGGGGGCCCGGATGAGCAGTTCTTC.

This clone was observed a few times. The chain recombines TRBV9 with TRBJ2-7; D unresolved. The germline V and J ends were trimmed by 0 bases and 0 bases, with 10 bases remaining between them. The CDR3 covers 15 residues. From germline, CDR1 is SGDLS and CDR2 YYNGEE. The CDR3 loop is CASSVDAEFSYEQYF. CDR3 nucleotides: TGTGCCAGCAGCGTAGACGCGGAGTTCTCCTACGAGCAGTACTTC.

V and J are TRBV19 and TRBJ2-2, with 7 bases lining up with TRBD2. Per the germline V gene, CDR1 is LNHDA and CDR2 is SQIVND (reference sequence). After removal of 5 bases from V and 4 bases from J, the junction contained 4 bases not matched to a gene. The CDR3 runs 14 residues. CDR3 in DNA: TGTGCCAGTAGTCCCGGGGAGGGCACCGGGGAGCTGTTTTTT. Amino acid sequence: CASSPGEGTGELFF. Full variable domain (remainder filled in from reference TRBV19 and TRBJ2-2): DGGITQSPKYLFRKEGQNVTLSCEQNLNHDAMYWYRQDPGQGLRLIYYSQIVNDFQKGDIAEGYSVSREKKESFPLTVTSAQKNPTAFYLCASSPGEGTGELFFGEGSRLTVL.

This clone was detected ten times or more. The rearrangement links TRBV5-1 to TRBJ2-2; D is undetermined. CDR3 size: 14 residues. V lost 5 bases and J lost 7, with 15 bases in between. Germline V gene data show CDR1 as SGHRS and CDR2 as YFSETQ. The CDR3 DNA follows: TGCGCCAGCAGGACATCGACGACCGGCGGGGAGCTGTTTTTT. Residues: CASRTSTTGGELFF.

CDR3 nucleotide sequence: TGTGCCAGCAGTATTTATACGGGGGGTAGCTACGAGCAGTACTTC. Protein product: CASSIYTGGSYEQYF. V usage is TRBV2 and J usage is TRBJ2-7; 7 bases are a match to TRBD2. Trimming removed 5 bases from V and 3 bases from J; junction bases left unmatched: 10. Germline lookup yields CDR1 SNHLY and CDR2 FYNNEI. The CDR3 contains 15 residues.

The table lists this clone with a few counts. This chain connects TRBV4-2 to TRBJ1-1; D is unresolved. Trimming took off 0 bases at V and 6 bases at J, with 8 bases between the two ends. The CDR3 is 13 residues long. The germline gives CDR1 LGHNA, CDR2 YNFKEQ. CDR3 DNA sequence: TGTGCCAGCAGCCAAGACGGAGGCCCTGAAGCTTTCTTT. It translates to CASSQDGGPEAFF.

This clone has a handful of counts. The chain uses TRBV30 and TRBJ1-1; no firm D call. The V gene's germline CDR1 is GTSNPN and CDR2 SVGIG (reference sequence). CDR3 length: 12 residues. V was pared by 1 base and J by 3 bases, with 6 bases between. The CDR3 bases are TGTGCCTGGAGTGGGGGAGACACTGAAGCTTTCTTT. Translated, it gives CAWSGGDTEAFF.

This clone was seen more than once but under ten times. CDR3 amino acids: CASSFRGGASNQPQHF. In DNA, the CDR3 is TGTGCCAGCAGTTTTCGGGGGGGCGCCAGCAATCAGCCCCAGCATTTT. This chain joins TRBV28 and TRBJ1-5; possible D gene TRBD1, 6 bases. This CDR3 contains 16 residues. V shed 3 bases and J shed 1 base, with 13 bases lying between them. Germline V gene sequence: CDR1 MDHEN, CDR2 SYDVKM.

The CDR3 loop reads CASSPGLANEQFF. The CDR3 region has the DNA TGCGCCAGCAGCCCCGGACTAGCCAATGAGCAGTTCTTC. This chain uses TRBV4-3 with TRBJ2-1, with 8 bases identical to TRBD2. Germline V CDR1 and CDR2: LGHNA, YSLEER. V lost 4 bases to trimming and J lost 6 bases; unmatched junction nucleotides: 2. The CDR3 sequence is 13 residues long.

The chain uses TRBV7-3 and TRBJ2-1, with 10 positions matching TRBD2. V shed 0 bases, J shed 4 bases, and the junction held 12 bases outside the gene matches. CDR1 SGHTA and CDR2 FQGTGA come from the germline V gene. There are 19 residues in the CDR3. CDR3 nucleotides: TGTGCCAGCAGCTTAACGCCAGGGAGGGGACTAGCGAGGTACAATGAGCAGTTCTTC. It specifies CASSLTPGRGLARYNEQFF.

This clone came up a few times. This chain uses TRBV7-8 with TRBJ1-1; 9 nucleotides line up with TRBD1. CDR1 and CDR2 from the germline V gene are SGHVS and FQNEAQ. Trimming took 5 bases from V and 1 from J; bases not matched to a gene: 8. CDR3 length equals 16 residues. The CDR3 here is CASSPRTGATNTEAFF. The CDR3 DNA is TGTGCCAGCAGCCCCCGGACAGGGGCAACGAACACTGAAGCTTTCTTT.

The chain couples TRBV10-3 to TRBJ1-6, with 7 positions matching TRBD1. Per germline, CDR1 ENHRY and CDR2 SYGVKD. The CDR3 runs 13 residues. The V gene end was trimmed by 4 bases and the J gene end by 10 bases; junction bases not matched to a gene: 4. The CDR3: CAISVRDSSPLHF. DNA for the CDR3: TGTGCCATCAGTGTCCGGGACAGCTCACCCCTCCACTTT.

This clone was observed a handful of times. The rearrangement joins TRBV5-8 to TRBJ2-3; D call uncertain. CDR1 and CDR2 from the germline V gene are SGHTS and YDEGEE. CDR3 length: 16 residues. V lost 3 bases and J 1 base, leaving 15 bases between the germline ends. CDR3 loop: CASSYSKFLGTDTQYF. CDR3 bases: TGTGCCAGCAGCTATTCTAAGTTCTTGGGCACAGATACGCAGTATTTT.

This clone showed up just a few times. The rearrangement joins TRBV12-5 to TRBJ2-5; 7 nucleotides agree with TRBD1. The V segment lost 0 bases and the J segment 4 bases; nucleotides outside the gene matches: 8. Per germline, CDR1 LGHNT and CDR2 FRNRAP. This CDR3 is 16 amino acids long. This CDR3 reads CASGLVPQGIGETQYF. In nucleotides, the CDR3 is TGTGCTAGTGGTTTGGTACCACAGGGGATCGGAGAGACCCAGTACTTC.

V gene TRBV2 combines with J gene TRBJ2-1; TRBD2 aligns across 13 bases. This CDR3 contains 16 residues. Germline-derived CDR1 and CDR2 are SNHLY and FYNNEI. V was clipped by 1 base and J by 5 bases; unmatched bases: 2. Here the CDR3 reads CASSEGTSGSDNEQFF. CDR3 bases: TGTGCCAGCAGTGAAGGGACTAGCGGGAGTGACAATGAGCAGTTCTTC.

On this clone itself: At the DNA level, this CDR3 is encoded by other sequences in the same sample as well. The chain carries TRBV20-1 and TRBJ2-7, with D possibly TRBD1 on 6 matching bases. The CDR3 length is 11 residues. The V gene's germline CDR1 is DFQATT and CDR2 SNEGSKA (reference sequence). The V gene lost 6 bases and the J gene lost 3 bases, with 9 bases spanning the gap. In nucleotides, the CDR3 is TGCAGTGCCCCCAGGGGCTACGAGCAGTACTTC. Protein product: CSAPRGYEQYF.

This clone was observed a handful of times. This rearrangement joins TRBV5-1 to TRBJ2-7; 14 bases line up with TRBD2. Looked up from germline, CDR1 is SGHRS and CDR2 is YFSETQ. Germline trimming cut 3 bases from V and 2 bases from J; bases unmatched to any gene: 10. CDR3 length: 18 amino acids. CDR3 in DNA: TGCGCCAGCAGCTCACGACCCGGGACTAGCGGGGGTACCTACGAGCAGTACTTC. Translating gives CASSSRPGTSGGTYEQYF.

The CDR3 DNA reads as TGTGCCACCAGCAGAGGTACCGGGACAACCTACGAGCAGTACTTC. It specifies CATSRGTGTTYEQYF. The chain combines TRBV15 with TRBJ2-7; tentative D call: TRBD1 (6 bases). The ends were cut back, 1 base at V and 2 bases at J, with 12 bases in the middle. The CDR3 totals 15 residues. Germline assignment: CDR1 LNHNV and CDR2 YYDKDF (reference sequence).

In this sample, this clone turned up a few times. The chain links TRBV7-8 to TRBJ1-1; TRBD1 matches 7 bases. J gave up 5 bases and V 0 bases, and 3 bases lay outside the gene matches. The CDR3 length is 14 residues. Germline values: CDR1 SGHVS, CDR2 FQNEAQ. CDR3 coding DNA: TGTGCCAGCAGCTTAGCGGTCAGGGGGACTGAAGCTTTCTTT. Protein product: CASSLAVRGTEAFF.

The chain uses TRBV30 and TRBJ2-3; D perhaps matches TRBD1 (7 bases). Trimming cost V 1 base and J 4 bases, with 15 bases left between them. The CDR3 extends over 15 amino acids. Germline CDR1 reads GTSNPN; CDR2 reads SVGIG (reference sequence). The CDR3 nucleotides are TGTGCCTGGAGTGCCCCAGGGGGGACCCCAGATACGCAGTATTTT. Protein sequence: CAWSAPGGTPDTQYF.

This clone turned up a few times. The gene calls are TRBV5-5 and TRBJ2-2; 9 nucleotides agree with TRBD2. Germline trimming cut 4 bases from V and 3 bases from J; bases unmatched to any gene: 10. Germline assignment: CDR1 SGHKS and CDR2 YYEKEE (reference sequence). The CDR3 spans 17 residues. The CDR3 coding sequence is TGTGCCAGCAGCCCTCCAACCGGGACTAGCCACACCGGGGAGCTGTTTTTT. Translated, it gives CASSPPTGTSHTGELFF.

This clone was detected only a few times. J is TRBJ1-5 and V is TRBV19; 11 bases are a match to TRBD1. The CDR3 is made up of 16 amino acids. CDR1 LNHDA and CDR2 SQIVND come from the germline V gene (reference sequence). Trimming took 5 bases from V and 6 from J; bases not matched to a gene: 9. The CDR3: CASSRTGGAVGQPQHF. CDR3 nucleotides: TGTGCCAGTAGTCGGACAGGGGGCGCGGTGGGTCAGCCCCAGCATTTT. The complete variable domain, with remaining parts taken from reference TRBV19 and TRBJ1-5, reads DGGITQSPKYLFRKEGQNVTLSCEQNLNHDAMYWYRQDPGQGLRLIYYSQIVNDFQKGDIAEGYSVSREKKESFPLTVTSAQKNPTAFYLCASSRTGGAVGQPQHFGDGTRLSIL.

The genes are TRBV6-1 and TRBJ1-3; D call uncertain. Germline V gene data show CDR1 as MNHNS and CDR2 as SASEGT. The CDR3 runs to 14 residues. V lost 6 bases, J lost 0 bases, and 9 bases lay in between. CDR3 sequence reads: CASRTGNSGNTIYF. The CDR3 DNA follows: TGTGCCAGCAGGACGGGGAACTCTGGAAACACCATATATTTT.

This clone was observed a handful of times. The rearrangement joins TRBV19 to TRBJ1-5; D uncertain. The germline V gene encodes CDR1 LNHDA and CDR2 SQIVND (reference sequence). The CDR3 length is 15 residues. V was shortened by 3 bases and J by 4 bases, with 13 bases between the two germline ends. In nucleotides, the CDR3 is TGTGCCAGTAGTATTTGGGTAGCGGGGAATCAGCCCCAGCATTTT. The encoded protein is CASSIWVAGNQPQHF.

V usage is TRBV4-3 and J usage is TRBJ2-2, with 8 bases matching TRBD1. The CDR3 covers 16 residues. V lost 0 bases and J lost 6; bases outside the gene matches: 6. From germline, CDR1 is LGHNA and CDR2 YSLEER. CDR3 sequence (DNA): TGCGCCAGCAGCCAAGATTCTTTACAGGGGGCCGGGGAGCTGTTTTTT. It specifies CASSQDSLQGAGELFF.